This T cell receptor (beta chain) is drawn from a study of T cell responses to AZD1222 COVID-19 vaccine. Clones were sequenced by immunoSEQ multiplex PCR, and TCRdb holds only the in-frame ones, with some missing. The sample gives 70,000 to 95,000 clones, about 90% of which show up once; roughly 12% is in the top ten. The germline gives CDR1 SQVTM, CDR2 ANQGSEA. The V segment lost 7 bases and the J segment 4 bases; nucleotides outside the gene matches: 0. The CDR3 length is 11 residues. This TCR came from an adult who received the AZD1222 COVID-19 vaccine. The rearrangement uses TRBV29-1 and TRBJ2-5; TRBD1 agrees at 10 bases. The specimen comprised peripheral blood, sampled 28 days after the second AZD1222 dose. The CDR3 here is CSGTGGETQYF. DNA for the CDR3: TGCAGCGGGACAGGGGGAGAGACCCAGTACTTC.